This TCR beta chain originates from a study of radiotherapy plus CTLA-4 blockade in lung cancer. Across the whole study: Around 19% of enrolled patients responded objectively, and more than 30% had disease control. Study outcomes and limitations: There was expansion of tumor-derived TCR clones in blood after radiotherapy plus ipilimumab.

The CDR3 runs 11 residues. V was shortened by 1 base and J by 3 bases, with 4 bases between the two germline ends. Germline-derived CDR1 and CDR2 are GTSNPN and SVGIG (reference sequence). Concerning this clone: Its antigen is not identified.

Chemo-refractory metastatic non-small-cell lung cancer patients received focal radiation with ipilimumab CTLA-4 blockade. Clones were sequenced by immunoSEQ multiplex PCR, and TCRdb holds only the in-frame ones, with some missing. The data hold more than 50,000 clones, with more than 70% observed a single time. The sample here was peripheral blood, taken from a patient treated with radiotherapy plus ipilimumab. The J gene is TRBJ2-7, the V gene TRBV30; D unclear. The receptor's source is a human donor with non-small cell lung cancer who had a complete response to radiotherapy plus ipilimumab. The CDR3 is CAWSAHYEQYF. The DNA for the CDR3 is TGTGCCTGGAGTGCCCACTACGAGCAGTACTTC.